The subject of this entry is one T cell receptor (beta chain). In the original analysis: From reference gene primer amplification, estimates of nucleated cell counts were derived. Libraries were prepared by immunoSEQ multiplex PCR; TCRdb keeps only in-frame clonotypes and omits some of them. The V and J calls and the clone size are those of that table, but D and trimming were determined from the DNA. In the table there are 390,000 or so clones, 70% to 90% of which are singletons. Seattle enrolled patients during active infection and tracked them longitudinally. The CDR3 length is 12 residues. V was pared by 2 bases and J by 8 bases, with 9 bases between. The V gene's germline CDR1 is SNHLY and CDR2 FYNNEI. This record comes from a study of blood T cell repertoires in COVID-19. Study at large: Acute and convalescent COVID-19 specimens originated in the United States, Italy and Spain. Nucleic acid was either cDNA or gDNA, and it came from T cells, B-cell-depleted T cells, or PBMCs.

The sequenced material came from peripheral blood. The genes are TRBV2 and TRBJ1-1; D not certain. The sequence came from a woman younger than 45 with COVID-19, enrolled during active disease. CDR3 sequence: CASSEFREEAFF. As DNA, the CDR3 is TGTGCCAGCAGTGAATTTCGGGAAGAAGCTTTCTTT.